These T cell receptor beta chains were read from a single sample in a study of shared clonotypes between healthy human individuals. Clones were read by immunoSEQ multiplex PCR, and TCRdb kept only the in-frame ones, dropping some. This sample has 950,000 to 1,200,000 clones, with roughly 77% found just once. What was sequenced was memory CD4+ T cells from PBMCs. The receptor set was obtained from a man younger than 35 in good health. Some clones in this sample may be carry-over from other donors' samples. Each CDR3 is given with its conserved first and last residue. The listing skips clone size in some rows; elsewhere it reads once, few, many or a size class.

j_call: TRBJ1-2
clone_size: .
v_call: TRBV2
cdr3_aa: CASRDEGAYGYTF

j_call: TRBJ2-7
clone_size: .
v_call: TRBV19
cdr3_aa: CASMGDRGSHEQYF

j_call: TRBJ2-7
clone_size: .
v_call: TRBV7-9
cdr3_aa: CASSLAWTTTETYEQYF

j_call: TRBJ1-1
clone_size: .
v_call: TRBV18
cdr3_aa: CASSPGLKAEAFF

j_call: TRBJ2-3
clone_size: .
v_call: TRBV9
cdr3_aa: CASSVDRADTQYF

j_call: TRBJ2-7
clone_size: .
v_call: TRBV28
cdr3_aa: CASSVSGAGFREQYF

j_call: TRBJ1-1
clone_size: .
v_call: TRBV2
cdr3_aa: CATSRAGGGTEAFF

j_call: .
clone_size: .
v_call: TRBV28
cdr3_aa: CASSPPGTQSAYEQYF

j_call: TRBJ2-1
clone_size: .
v_call: TRBV10-3
cdr3_aa: CAISEHTSGSEYNEQFF

j_call: TRBJ2-7
clone_size: .
v_call: TRBV5-8
cdr3_aa: CASSSGSGTGGSYEQYF

j_call: TRBJ1-2
clone_size: .
v_call: TRBV4-1
cdr3_aa: CASSQGYAGTSPYGYTF

j_call: TRBJ1-4
clone_size: .
v_call: TRBV7-2
cdr3_aa: CASSLNGNRPNEKLFF

j_call: TRBJ1-2
clone_size: .
v_call: TRBV18
cdr3_aa: CASSPDREDGYTF

j_call: TRBJ1-2
clone_size: .
v_call: TRBV19
cdr3_aa: CASSPSGTNYGYTF

j_call: TRBJ2-3
clone_size: .
v_call: TRBV28
cdr3_aa: CASSPAGLAGSTDTQYF

j_call: TRBJ2-7
clone_size: .
v_call: TRBV2
cdr3_aa: CASSRGLAVTYEQYF

j_call: TRBJ2-1
clone_size: .
v_call: TRBV7-9
cdr3_aa: CASSFRDSVYNEQFF

j_call: TRBJ2-3
clone_size: .
v_call: TRBV7-2
cdr3_aa: CASSPVGLAGATDTQYF

j_call: TRBJ1-2
clone_size: .
v_call: TRBV5-4
cdr3_aa: CASSSPLETGTSYGYTF

j_call: TRBJ1-4
clone_size: once
v_call: TRBV29-1
cdr3_aa: CSVEDQAGLGEKLFF

j_call: TRBJ2-5
clone_size: .
v_call: TRBV2
cdr3_aa: CASSVIRGETQYF

j_call: TRBJ2-3
clone_size: .
v_call: TRBV7-2
cdr3_aa: CASSLNGGSTDTQYF

j_call: TRBJ2-1
clone_size: once
v_call: TRBV9
cdr3_aa: CASSAIDRGSEQFF

j_call: TRBJ2-2
clone_size: .
v_call: TRBV7-2
cdr3_aa: CASSPSGTGFGGGELFF

j_call: TRBJ1-1
clone_size: few
v_call: TRBV7-9
cdr3_aa: CASSFIRQNTEAFF

j_call: TRBJ1-3
clone_size: .
v_call: TRBV10-1
cdr3_aa: CASSVGGAGNTIYF

j_call: TRBJ2-3
clone_size: .
v_call: TRBV27
cdr3_aa: CASSLQGRPGDTQYF